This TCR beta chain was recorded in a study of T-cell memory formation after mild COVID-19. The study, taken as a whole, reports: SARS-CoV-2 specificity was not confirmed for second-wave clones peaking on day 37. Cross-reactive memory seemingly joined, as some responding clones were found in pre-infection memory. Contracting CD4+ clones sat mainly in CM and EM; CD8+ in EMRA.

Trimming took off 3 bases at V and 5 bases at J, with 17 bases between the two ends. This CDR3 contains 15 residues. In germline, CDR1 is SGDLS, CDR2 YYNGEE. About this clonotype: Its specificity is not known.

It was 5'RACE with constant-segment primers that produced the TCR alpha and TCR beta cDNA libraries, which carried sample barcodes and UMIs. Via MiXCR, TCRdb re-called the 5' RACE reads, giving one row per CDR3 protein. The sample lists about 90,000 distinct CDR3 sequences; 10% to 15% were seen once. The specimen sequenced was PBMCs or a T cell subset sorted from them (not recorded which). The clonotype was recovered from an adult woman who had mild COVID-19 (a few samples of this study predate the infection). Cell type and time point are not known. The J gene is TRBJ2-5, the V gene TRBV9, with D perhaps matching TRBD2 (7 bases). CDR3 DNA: TGTGCCAGCAGCGAGGTAGCTAAGGGGGGGGAGACCCAGTACTTC. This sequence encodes CASSEVAKGGETQYF.